One and the same sample provided the 26 T cell receptor beta chains below, sequenced in a study of cytomegalovirus exposure and HLA in healthy donors. Both 60 Vbeta primers and 13 Jbeta primers went into the PCR. TCRdb's copy holds only in-frame clones and misses some; the assay was immunoSEQ multiplex PCR. Here the sample spans about 130,000 clones, over 75% being singletons. Input material: PBMCs. The receptors derive from a woman aged 40 to 49 in good health and CMV-seropositive.

CDR3 sequence (DNA): TGTGCCAGCAGTCCCCGGCGGACAAGCACAGATACGCAGTATTTT. This encodes CASSPRRTSTDTQYF. This chain connects TRBV27 to TRBJ2-3, with D perhaps matching TRBD1 (5 bases). CDR3 length equals 15 residues. Trimming shortened V by 5 bases and J by 0 bases, and 12 bases separated the two germline ends. CDR1 MNHEY and CDR2 SMNVEV come from the germline V gene (reference sequence).

This chain uses TRBV5-4 with TRBJ2-5; a possible D gene is TRBD1 (5 bases). Germline V gene data show CDR1 as SGHNT and CDR2 as YYREEE (reference sequence). V was clipped by 0 bases and J by 2 bases, with 5 bases between them. CDR3 length: 13 residues. The CDR3 coding sequence is TGTGCCAGCAGCTTGGGACAGCAAGAGACCCAGTACTTC. Protein: CASSLGQQETQYF.

J is TRBJ2-1 and V is TRBV18, with 11 bases lining up with TRBD2. Germline loops: CDR1 KGHSH, CDR2 LQKENI. V was clipped by 3 bases and J by 5 bases; unmatched bases: 3. CDR3 length: 15 amino acids. The CDR3 sequence is CASSPGLADHNEQFF. DNA for the CDR3: TGTGCCAGCTCACCGGGACTAGCGGACCACAATGAGCAGTTCTTC. The entire variable domain, with the rest obtained from reference TRBV18 and TRBJ2-1, is as follows: NAGVMQNPRHLVRRRGQEARLRCSPMKGHSHVYWYRQLPEEGLKFMVYLQKENIIDESGMPKERFSAEFPKEGPSILRIQQVVRGDSAAYFCASSPGLADHNEQFFGPGTRLTVL.

The chain carries TRBV19 and TRBJ2-1, with D maybe TRBD2 (5 bases). The CDR3 runs 15 residues. The germline V gene has CDR1 LNHDA and CDR2 SQIVND (reference sequence). V lost 2 bases and J lost 1, with 9 bases in between. The CDR3 nucleotides read TGTGCCAGTAGTATAATCGCGGGTTCCTACAATGAGCAGTTCTTC. Translated: CASSIIAGSYNEQFF.

The chain joins TRBV13 to TRBJ2-5, with 7 bases matching TRBD2. CDR3 length: 14 residues. V shed 7 bases and J 4 bases; nucleotides not matched to a gene: 9. Germline CDR1 PRHDT, CDR2 FYEKMQ (reference sequence). For the CDR3, the DNA is TGTGCCAGCACCGAAGCGGGAACGGGAGAGACCCAGTACTTC. Protein: CASTEAGTGETQYF.

The chain has TRBV15 and TRBJ2-5; 7 positions agree with TRBD1. The J call may not be correct, given that the DNA end is closer to TRBJ2-7. CDR1 and CDR2 from the germline V gene are LNHNV and YYDKDF (reference sequence). CDR3 length: 17 amino acids. The CDR3 is CATSREIGTEASYEQYF. CDR3 bases: TGTGCCACCAGCAGAGAAATAGGGACAGAAGCCTCCTACGAGCAGTACTTC.

V gene TRBV30 combines with J gene TRBJ2-1; D remains unclear. Trimming removed 3 bases from V and 10 bases from J, with 13 bases in between. CDR1 and CDR2 from the germline V gene are GTSNPN and SVGIG (reference sequence). CDR3 size: 12 residues. The DNA for the CDR3 is TGTGCCTGGAGCCCAACAGTAGGCGAGCAGTTCTTC. Its protein is CAWSPTVGEQFF. The whole variable domain, remainder taken from reference TRBV30 and TRBJ2-1, is SQTIHQWPATLVQPVGSPLSLECTVEGTSNPNLYWYRQAAGRGLQLLFYSVGIGQISSEVPQNLSASRPQDRQFILSSKKLLLSDSGFYLCAWSPTVGEQFFGPGTRLTVL.

The chain has TRBV6-5 and TRBJ2-2; 10 bases align to TRBD1. Losses at the gene ends were 7 bases for V and 6 bases for J; bases not matched to a gene: 8. The germline CDR1 and CDR2 sequences are MNHEY and SVGAGI. There are 15 residues in the CDR3. The CDR3 here is CASTRGQGIPGELFF. DNA of the CDR3: TGTGCCAGCACCAGGGGACAGGGGATTCCCGGGGAGCTGTTTTTT.

V usage is TRBV27 and J usage is TRBJ1-3; D not resolved. Germline CDR1 MNHEY, CDR2 SMNVEV (reference sequence). Trimming left V 2 bases short and J 0 bases short, with 11 bases between. The CDR3 runs to 16 residues. CDR3 nucleotides: TGTGCCAGCAGTTTAGTTGGCAGAGGCTCTGGAAACACCATATATTTT. This translates into CASSLVGRGSGNTIYF.

The chain carries TRBV15 and TRBJ2-1; a possible D gene is TRBD1 (6 bases). Germline V gene lookup returns CDR1 LNHNV and CDR2 YYDKDF (reference sequence). CDR3 length: 15 residues. The V gene lost 3 bases and the J gene lost 8 bases, with 17 bases spanning the gap. The CDR3 is CATSRATGIGDEQFF. CDR3 nucleotide sequence: TGTGCCACCAGCAGGGCCACAGGGATCGGCGATGAGCAGTTCTTC.

The gene calls are TRBV18 and TRBJ2-7, with 10 bases lining up with TRBD2. The CDR3 extends over 16 amino acids. Losses at the gene ends were 1 base for V and 5 bases for J; bases not matched to a gene: 8. The germline CDR1 and CDR2 sequences are KGHSH and LQKENI. This CDR3 is CASSPLSGRATNEQYF. CDR3 sequence (DNA): TGTGCCAGCTCACCACTCAGCGGGAGGGCAACCAACGAGCAGTACTTC.

The J gene is TRBJ1-2, the V gene TRBV5-6, with TRBD1 matching over 7 bases. There are 16 residues in the CDR3. With V trimmed by 6 bases and J by 8 bases, 19 bases remained unmatched. The germline V gene has CDR1 SGHDT and CDR2 YYEEEE. The chain's CDR3 is CASNDLGTDQRRGYTF. CDR3 in DNA: TGTGCCAGCAACGACCTCGGGACAGACCAACGGAGGGGCTACACCTTC.

The rearrangement links TRBV5-1 to TRBJ2-7, with TRBD1 matching over 9 bases. The ends lost 4 bases at V and 7 bases at J; junction bases unmatched: 9. Germline CDR1 reads SGHRS; CDR2 reads YFSETQ. The CDR3 spans 14 residues. CDR3 in amino acids: CASSAGQGFDEQYF. Here the CDR3 DNA reads TGCGCCAGCAGCGCAGGACAGGGGTTTGATGAGCAGTACTTC.

The chain links TRBV6-5 to TRBJ2-1, with 15 bases fitting TRBD2. J gave up 12 bases and V 7 bases, and 13 bases lay outside the gene matches. Germline values: CDR1 MNHEY, CDR2 SVGAGI. The CDR3 has 16 residues. The CDR3 reads CASISSGLAGGRGQFF. CDR3 DNA: TGTGCCAGCATTTCCTCGGGACTAGCGGGGGGTAGGGGGCAGTTCTTC.

Only one count was recorded for this clone. V and J are TRBV28 and TRBJ1-3, with D perhaps matching TRBD1 (5 bases). Germline values: CDR1 MDHEN, CDR2 SYDVKM. Trimming removed 6 bases from V and 7 bases from J, with 13 bases in between. The CDR3 runs to 13 residues. The CDR3 loop is CASSRPGGNTIYF. CDR3 DNA: TGTGCCAGCAGCCGACCGGGGGGGAACACCATATATTTT.

The V gene is TRBV10-3, the J gene TRBJ2-7; 9 bases align to TRBD1. Per germline, CDR1 ENHRY and CDR2 SYGVKD. This CDR3 spans 14 amino acids. The V gene end was trimmed by 6 bases and the J gene end by 4 bases; junction bases not matched to a gene: 7. CDR3 DNA sequence: TGTGCCATCAGCCAACAGGGGGCTGGTTACGAGCAGTACTTC. This sequence encodes CAISQQGAGYEQYF.

There are a few counts of this clone. The chain combines TRBV27 with TRBJ2-1; 12 nucleotides match TRBD2. The junction had 8 bases not matched to a gene; V was cut back by 5 bases and J by 6 bases. CDR1 and CDR2 (germline): MNHEY, SMNVEV (reference sequence). This CDR3 comprises 16 residues. The CDR3 is CASSLTTSGRSNEQFF. In DNA form, the CDR3 reads TGTGCCAGCAGTCTGACGACTAGCGGGAGATCCAATGAGCAGTTCTTC.

A remark on this clone: Other nucleotide sequences from this sample produce the same CDR3. The chain employs TRBV18 and TRBJ2-7; possible D gene TRBD2, 5 bases. Trimming took off 0 bases at V and 4 bases at J, with 7 bases between the two ends. Germline CDR1 KGHSH, CDR2 LQKENI. The CDR3 loop spans 13 amino acids. The CDR3 sequence is CASSPPGSYEQYF. The CDR3 nucleotides are TGTGCCAGCTCACCACCTGGGAGTTACGAGCAGTACTTC.

V is TRBV5-8 and J is TRBJ1-5; D is ambiguous. The CDR3 extends over 14 amino acids. Trimming stripped 1 base from V and 2 bases from J, with 7 bases between. The germline V gene has CDR1 SGHTS and CDR2 YDEGEE. CDR3 in amino acids: CASSLRGGNQPQHF. CDR3 sequence (DNA): TGTGCCAGCAGCTTGCGGGGAGGCAATCAGCCCCAGCATTTT.

The chain recombines TRBV27 with TRBJ2-2; 7 bases line up with TRBD1. This CDR3 is built from 17 residues. V shed 6 bases and J 4 bases; nucleotides not matched to a gene: 14. Germline values: CDR1 MNHEY, CDR2 SMNVEV (reference sequence). The CDR3 DNA sequence: TGTGCCAGCAGCGGACAAACGAACAGGGGAGCCACCGGGGAGCTGTTTTTT. Translated, it gives CASSGQTNRGATGELFF.

This chain connects TRBV5-1 to TRBJ2-1; possible D gene TRBD1, 6 bases. The CDR3 loop spans 16 amino acids. CDR1 and CDR2 from the germline V gene are SGHRS and YFSETQ. With 2 bases removed from V and 0 bases from J, the gap between germline ends came to 12 bases. CDR3 amino acids: CASSFRGGLSYNEQFF. DNA for the CDR3: TGCGCCAGCAGCTTCCGTGGGGGCCTCTCCTACAATGAGCAGTTCTTC.

V usage is TRBV13 and J usage is TRBJ2-7, with 7 bases aligning to TRBD1. V was pared by 8 bases and J by 0 bases, with 10 bases of the junction left unmatched. The CDR3 is made up of 15 amino acids. The germline V gene encodes CDR1 PRHDT and CDR2 FYEKMQ (reference sequence). The DNA for the CDR3 is TGTGCCAGCTCCATCGACAGGGCAGCCTCCTACGAGCAGTACTTC. The encoded protein is CASSIDRAASYEQYF.

CDR3 sequence: CASSQQGISYEQYF. Written as DNA, the CDR3 is TGTGCCAGCAGCCAACAGGGGATCTCCTACGAGCAGTACTTC. The V gene is TRBV14, the J gene TRBJ2-7; weak D call: TRBD1 (6 bases). CDR1 and CDR2 (germline): SGHDN, FVKESK. The CDR3 contains 14 residues. V was cut by 2 bases and J by 0 bases, with 8 bases left in between.

J is TRBJ2-3 and V is TRBV7-3; a weak D match, TRBD1 (6 bases). Per germline, CDR1 SGHTA and CDR2 FQGTGA. The CDR3 has 11 amino acids. Trimming shortened V by 2 bases and J by 10 bases, and 7 bases separated the two germline ends. The DNA of the CDR3 is TGTGCCAGCAGCTTAGGGGGCCCGCAGTATTTT. Translation: CASSLGGPQYF.

The chain joins TRBV4-2 to TRBJ1-1; 8 nucleotides agree with TRBD1. Germline CDR1 LGHNA, CDR2 YNFKEQ. Trimming at V came to 2 bases and at J to 4 bases, leaving 12 bases not matched to a gene. This CDR3 region has 17 residues. The CDR3 nucleotides are TGTGCCAGCAGCCAAAGGACAGGGAAAGAGTTAGGCACTGAAGCTTTCTTT. This codes for CASSQRTGKELGTEAFF.

The J gene is TRBJ2-7, the V gene TRBV19, with 7 bases aligning to TRBD1. V lost 4 bases and J lost 2; bases outside the gene matches: 5. The CDR3 contains 14 residues. The germline gives CDR1 LNHDA, CDR2 SQIVND (reference sequence). The CDR3 DNA follows: TGTGCCAGTAGTACACTGGACAGGACCTACGAGCAGTACTTC. Amino acids: CASSTLDRTYEQYF.